The entry that follows covers one T cell receptor (beta chain) sequence. Its specificity is unknown. The data derive from a study of yellow fever vaccine responses in identical twins. Whole-study results and caveats: Reportedly, twins' vaccine T cell responses looked partly convergent and partly personalized.

Between the trimmed V and J ends, which lost 2 bases and 3 bases, there was a span of 16 bases. The germline V gene has CDR1 ENHRY and CDR2 SYGVKD. The CDR3 runs to 16 residues. TCRdb itself ran the RT-PCR reads through MiXCR, one entry per CDR3 protein. The repertoire holds about 11,000 distinct CDR3 sequences, with around 77% as singletons. The chain combines TRBV10-3 with TRBJ1-1, with D possibly matching TRBD1 (6 bases). The sequence derives from a woman under 30 who received the yellow fever vaccine. This sample comprised T cells from blood (PBMCs), unsorted or a sorted subset (not recorded which), obtained before or after yellow fever vaccination (not recorded which). Here the CDR3 reads CAISEEPDRLHTEAFF. Here the CDR3 DNA reads TGTGCCATCAGTGAGGAACCGGACAGATTACACACTGAAGCTTTCTTT.